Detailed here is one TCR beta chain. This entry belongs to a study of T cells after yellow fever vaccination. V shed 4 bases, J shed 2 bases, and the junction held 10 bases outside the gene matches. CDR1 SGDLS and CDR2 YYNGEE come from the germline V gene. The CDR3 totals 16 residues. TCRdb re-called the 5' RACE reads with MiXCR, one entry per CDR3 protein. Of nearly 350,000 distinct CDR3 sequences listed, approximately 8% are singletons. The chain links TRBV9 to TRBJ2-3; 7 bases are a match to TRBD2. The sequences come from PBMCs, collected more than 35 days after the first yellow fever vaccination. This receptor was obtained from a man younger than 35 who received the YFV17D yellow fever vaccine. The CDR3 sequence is CASSTPTSRDTDTQYF. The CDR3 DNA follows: TGTGCCAGCAGCACCCCGACTAGCAGAGACACAGATACGCAGTATTTT.